This T cell receptor beta chain is drawn from a study of blood T cell repertoires in COVID-19. Study background: Italy, Spain and the United States were the sources of the convalescent and acute COVID-19 samples. Sources were T cells, B-cell-depleted T cells, or PBMCs; the material itself was cDNA or gDNA.

Germline assignment: CDR1 SEHNR and CDR2 FQNEAQ (reference sequence). The CDR3 spans 15 residues. V lost 4 bases, J lost 5 bases, and 17 bases lay in between. Original methodology: Reference gene primer amplification yielded estimated nucleated cell counts. The data were produced by immunoSEQ multiplex PCR, yet TCRdb's version contains in-frame clones alone and is incomplete. V and J calls and clone size are given by that table; D and trimming were obtained from the DNA. The sample lists 400,000 to 550,000 clones, around nine tenths seen once, with 4% to 4.5% in the top ten. The sequencing sample was made of peripheral blood. The clonotype originates from a woman in her thirties with acute or convalescent COVID-19. The chain links TRBV7-9 to TRBJ2-5; D ambiguous. This CDR3 reads CASSYFLRSEETQYF. In DNA form, the CDR3 reads TGTGCCAGCAGCTACTTTTTGAGGTCAGAGGAGACCCAGTACTTC.